This T cell receptor (beta chain) stems from a study of T cells in Graves' hyperthyroidism and ophthalmopathy. Diagnoses were made from clinical symptoms, serum measures (thyroxine and TRAb), thyroid ultrasound and orbital computed tomography. This clonotype showed up many times. Amplification yielded TCR beta CDR3 regions, with RNA transcripts as the source. When the TCR CDR3 underwent first-round RT-PCR, the HTBI primer set was used. One entry per CDR3 protein results from TCRdb running MiXCR on the multiplex PCR reads. Seen here are approximately 570,000 distinct CDR3 sequences, about 20% observed once, and the top ten hold less than 55%. The TCR originated in a middle-aged man with Graves' ophthalmopathy. Material for sequencing was blood.

CDR3 residues: CASSLGNGIQETQYF. The CDR3 nucleotides are TGTGCCAGCAGCTTAGGGAATGGGATCCAAGAGACCCAGTACTTC. The chain links TRBV7-3 to TRBJ2-5; D is unclear. Trimming left V 2 bases short and J 1 base short, with 11 bases between. The CDR3 is made up of 15 amino acids. Per germline, CDR1 SGHTA and CDR2 FQGTGA. The variable domain in full, with the rest retrieved from reference TRBV7-3 and TRBJ2-5, is GAGVSQTPSNKVTEKGKYVELRCDPISGHTALYWYRQSLGQGPEFLIYFQGTGAADDSGLPNDRFFAVRPEGSVSTLKIQRTERGDSAVYLCASSLGNGIQETQYFGPGTRLLVL.